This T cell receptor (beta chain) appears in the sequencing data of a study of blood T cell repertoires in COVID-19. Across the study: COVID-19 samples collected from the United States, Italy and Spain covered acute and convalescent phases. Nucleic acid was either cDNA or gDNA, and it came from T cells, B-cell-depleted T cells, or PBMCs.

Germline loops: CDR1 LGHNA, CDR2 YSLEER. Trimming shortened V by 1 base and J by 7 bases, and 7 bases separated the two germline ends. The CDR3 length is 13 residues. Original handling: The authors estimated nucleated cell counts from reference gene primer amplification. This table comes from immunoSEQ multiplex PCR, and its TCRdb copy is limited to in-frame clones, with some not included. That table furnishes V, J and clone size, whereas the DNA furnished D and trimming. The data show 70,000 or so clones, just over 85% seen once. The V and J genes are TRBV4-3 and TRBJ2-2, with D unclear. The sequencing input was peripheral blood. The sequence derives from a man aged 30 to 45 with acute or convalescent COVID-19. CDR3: CASSQVSGGELFF. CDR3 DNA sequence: TGCGCCAGCAGCCAAGTATCGGGCGGGGAGCTGTTTTTT.